This T cell receptor beta chain was sequenced during a study of T cell repertoires in cytomegalovirus infection. TCRdb analysed the reads with MiXCR anew, one entry per CDR3 protein. The data contain about 920,000 distinct CDR3 sequences, roughly a third of them seen just once; the ten biggest clones take up 10% to 15%. This clonotype was observed a few times. Antigen specificity is unknown. Study results and limitations: CMV carriers with the relevant HLA were identified by cumulative public TCR beta family frequency.

In germline, CDR1 is SEHNR, CDR2 FQNEAQ (reference sequence). V dropped 3 bases and J dropped 7 bases, with 16 bases sitting between them. The CDR3 loop spans 14 amino acids. This chain joins TRBV7-9 and TRBJ2-7; D tentatively reads TRBD1 or TRBD2 (5 bases each). This specimen consisted of cultured CD8+ T cells from PBMCs, obtained from culture after CMV antigen stimulation. The receptor's source is a human donor in good health (CMV status not recorded). Some clones in this sample may be carry-over from other donors' samples. The CDR3 region has the DNA TGTGCCAGCAGCTTTTTCCGGGACGGAAGAGAGCAGTACTTC. Its translation: CASSFFRDGREQYF.